This TCR beta chain was observed in a study of vaccination and CD4 T cells after COVID-19 (dated by TCRdb to 2022 to 2024). For the study in its entirety: Every convalescent patient had a positive nasal swab PCR test for SARS-CoV-2, with mild disease in roughly nine patients and severe disease in one. In the convalescent cohort there were six males and four females, among whom were two Hispanic individuals, seven Caucasians, two Asians and one multiracial person. Participants got two doses of the Pfizer-BioNTech BNT162b2 vaccine (n=8) or two doses of the Moderna mRNA-1273 vaccine (n=2). Post-COVID blood samples from convalescent patients were collected a median of around 100 days after diagnosis, with a range of about 35 to 161 days. Post-vaccine blood samples were taken a median of roughly 75 days after the second vaccine dose, with a range of about 12 to 250 days. For stimulating the cultures, overlapping spike peptide pools were used, derived from SARS-CoV-2 as well as from the common cold coronaviruses HCoV-NL63, HCoV-OC43 and HCoV-229E. Control cultures used a CEFX viral epitope pool as positive control, an HIV-1 Nef peptide pool as negative control, or no peptide. The spike-specific CD4+ TCR repertoire was compared before and after mRNA vaccination in over nine COVID-19 convalescent patients and a handful of infection-naive healthy vaccine recipients.

Preparation of the library involved PCR. DNA from cultured CD4+ T cells was subjected to TCR sequencing with the Oncomine TCR Beta short-read assay at the Johns Hopkins FTIC core. Genomic DNA was extracted from the cultured CD4+ T cells with the QIAamp micro DNA kit. Oncomine TCR Beta libraries from cultured CD4+ T cells were pooled using unique dual indexes and sequenced on an Illumina iSeq 100. In the authors' own workflow: Non-productive sequences were removed, and CDR3s that did not start with C, did not end with F or W, or were shorter than 7 amino acids were discarded. Antigen-specific clonotypes were identified with the MANAFEST web application by comparing peptide-stimulated wells with reference and other culture wells. An FDR below 0.05, an odds ratio above 5, and a productive frequency above 0.1% in at least two of three replicate wells were required for clones to be considered positive. Cross-reactive clonotypes were defined as significantly expanded in both SARS-CoV-2 spike wells and at least one common cold coronavirus spike condition. CDR3 homology was assessed with Levenshtein distances (stringdist) and unrooted phylogenetic trees (ape) in R version 3.6.1. TCRdb passed the public sequencing reads through fastp at Q25 and MiXCR, retaining productive beta sequences. Rows with a matching CDR3 protein are joined into one entry that keeps the most common DNA and genes. It is TCRdb's table, rather than the study itself, that gives the V and J calls and clone size. The sample records roughly 17,000 distinct CDR3 sequences, about 75% of which are singletons. 15% to 20% of the sample is in the top ten clones.

The paper as a whole reports these results and caveats: An increase in the median number of SARS-CoV-2-reactive clonotypes from 20 to 25 after infection to approximately 41 after vaccination was observed, but the change was not found to be significant. Relatively few convalescent patients were included in the study, and early timepoints after natural infection were not analyzed. Of the vaccine-specific clones in convalescent patients, 304 of 307, or nearly all, reacted only to SARS-CoV-2 spike and did not cross-react with common cold coronaviruses. Among the post-vaccine SARS-CoV-2-reactive clones in convalescent patients, a median 86.3% showed up only after vaccination, which suggests vaccine-specific priming.

Based on the germline V gene, the CDR1 and CDR2 sequences are SNHLY and FYNNEI. At the junction V is shortened by 5 bases and J by 3 bases, with 2 bases in between. The CDR3 measures 12 amino acids from cysteine to phenylalanine. This entry keeps only the CDR3 DNA: 36 bases, framed from base 1. This specimen's treatment or condition label, interpreted: approximately 11-day PBMC culture with coronavirus spike peptide pools or control peptides (ViraFEST assay). The ViraFEST assay was used in the study, in which antigen-specific T cells were expanded with peptide pools and expanded clonotypes were subsequently identified by TCR sequencing. The convalescent patients' positive SARS-CoV-2 PCR tests were from March to December 2020, which was before the Alpha, Beta and Delta variants emerged in the United States. Approximately 1.8 million PBMCs per well were cultured in IMDM with roughly 5.5% human AB serum and approximately 9.8 IU/ml IL-2, plus 10 ug/ml peptide pools. Half of the culture medium was replaced with fresh IL-2-containing medium on days 3 and 7. After around 11 days of culture, CD4+ T cells were isolated by negative selection using the EasySep CD4+ T cell isolation kit. Ficoll-Paque Plus gradient centrifugation was used to isolate PBMCs from whole blood, and the isolated PBMCs were then either used fresh or cryopreserved at -140C. Each culture condition was generally run in triplicate wells.

On this clonotype: Its antigen remains undetermined. No qualities accompany the bases; no much larger clone lies one base away.

The chain joins TRBV2 to TRBJ2-6; confidence is insufficient to name the D gene. This clonotype was obtained from a human donor who had recovered from COVID-19. Sequenced sample: CD4+ T cells from blood, cultured in vitro. The CDR3 reads CASSFGANVLTF. The DNA sequence is as follows: TGTGCCAGCAGTTTTGGGGCCAACGTCCTGACTTTC.